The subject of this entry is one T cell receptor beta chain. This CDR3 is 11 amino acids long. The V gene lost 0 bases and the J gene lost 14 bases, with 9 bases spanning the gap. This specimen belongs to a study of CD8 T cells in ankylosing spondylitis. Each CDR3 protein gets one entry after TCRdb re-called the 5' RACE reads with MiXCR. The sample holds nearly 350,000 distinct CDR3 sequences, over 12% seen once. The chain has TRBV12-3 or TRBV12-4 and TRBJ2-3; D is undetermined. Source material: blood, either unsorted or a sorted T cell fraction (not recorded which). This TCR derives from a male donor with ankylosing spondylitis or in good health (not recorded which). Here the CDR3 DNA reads TGTGCCAGCAGTTTAGCGGCGACCCGGTATTTT. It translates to CASSLAATRYF.